Shown below are 26 T cell receptor beta chains from a single sample sequenced in a study of T-cell memory formation after mild COVID-19. MiXCR, run by TCRdb on the 5' RACE reads, gives a single entry per CDR3 protein. The sample includes 310,000 or so distinct CDR3 sequences, 15% to 20% seen only once; the top ten take 22%. Sample: PBMCs or a T cell subset sorted from them (not recorded which). All receptors come from a man between 18 and 35 years old who had mild COVID-19 (a few samples of this study predate the infection). Cell type and time point are not known.

The chain joins TRBV28 to TRBJ2-5, with D unclear. This CDR3 has 14 residues. Trimming cost V 4 bases and J 1 base, with 10 bases left between them. Germline V gene sequence: CDR1 MDHEN, CDR2 SYDVKM. In DNA form, the CDR3 reads TGTGCCAGCAGTTCCCGTCTGTCCCAAGAGACCCAGTACTTC. Translating gives CASSSRLSQETQYF.

The chain carries TRBV29-1 and TRBJ1-2; 7 positions match TRBD1. Germline-derived CDR1 and CDR2 are SQVTM and ANQGSEA. Trimming took 5 bases from V and 4 from J; bases not matched to a gene: 7. The length of the CDR3 is 13 residues. Here the CDR3 DNA reads TGCAGCGTTTCTGTTGACAGGGTCTATGGCTACACCTTC. Amino acid sequence: CSVSVDRVYGYTF.

The chain joins TRBV6-5 to TRBJ2-5, with unresolved D. The CDR3 covers 12 residues. Germline CDR1 is MNHEY and CDR2 is SVGAGI. Between the trimmed V and J ends, which lost 2 bases and 7 bases, there was a span of 8 bases. Here the CDR3 reads CASSYAPGTQYF. DNA for the CDR3: TGTGCCAGCAGTTACGCCCCTGGGACCCAGTACTTC.

The chain has TRBV6-2 or TRBV6-3 and TRBJ2-7; 8 nucleotides match TRBD2. From germline, CDR1 is MNHEY and CDR2 SVGEGT. The CDR3 has 20 amino acids. J gave up 2 bases and V 2 bases, and 20 bases lay outside the gene matches. This CDR3 reads CASSYRLRGDPGGTPYEQYV. The CDR3, as DNA: TGTGCCAGCAGTTACCGGCTTCGGGGAGATCCGGGGGGGACCCCCTACGAGCAGTACGTC.

The sample holds a few counts of this clonotype. The chain is built from TRBV4-2 and TRBJ1-2, with D possibly being TRBD1 (5 bases). The CDR3 length is 15 residues. V shed 1 base and J shed 3 bases, with 12 bases lying between them. Germline assignment: CDR1 LGHNA and CDR2 YNFKEQ. CDR3 DNA: TGTGCCAGCAGCCAAGGAGGCGGGGACCACTATGGCTACACCTTC. Translating it yields CASSQGGGDHYGYTF.

This clonotype has just a few counts. The V call is TRBV6-2 or TRBV6-3, the J call TRBJ2-7, with D perhaps being TRBD1 or TRBD2 (7 bases each). Germline CDR1 reads MNHEY; CDR2 reads SVGEGT. V dropped 8 bases and J dropped 6 bases, with 23 bases sitting between them. CDR3 length: 15 residues. The CDR3 region has the DNA TGTGCCAGCTCCCGAGGAGGGGGCCGCGGGGGCGAGCAGTACGTC. Its protein product is CASSRGGGRGGEQYV.

This clonotype was counted between two and nine times. The chain joins TRBV6-5 to TRBJ1-2; unclear D gene. With 7 bases removed from V and 2 bases from J, the gap between germline ends came to 14 bases. CDR3 length equals 14 residues. From germline, CDR1 is MNHEY and CDR2 SVGAGI. CDR3 residues: CASTKDGRNYGYTF. In nucleotides, the CDR3 is TGTGCCAGCACCAAGGACGGACGGAACTATGGCTACACCTTC.

This chain connects TRBV7-3 to TRBJ2-6; D remains unclear. In germline, CDR1 is SGHTA, CDR2 FQGTGA. Deletions cut 0 bases from V and 4 bases from J, with 7 bases between. This CDR3 spans 15 amino acids. CDR3 in DNA: TGTGCCAGCAGCTTAACTTCGATCGGGGCCAACGTCCTGACTTTC. Encoded protein: CASSLTSIGANVLTF.

This sequence joins TRBV4-1 and TRBJ2-5, with TRBD2 matching 8 bases. Looked up from germline, CDR1 is MGHRA and CDR2 is YSYEKL. This CDR3 has 14 amino acids. J was trimmed by 5 bases and V by 4 bases; bases with no gene match: 6. The DNA for the CDR3 is TGCGCCAGCAGCCTCCGGGGGGGCCCGGAGACCCAGTACTTC. It specifies CASSLRGGPETQYF.

There are a few counts of this clonotype. The CDR3 loop reads CASSADGTPAGTQYF. The CDR3 DNA reads TGTGCCAGCAGCGCAGACGGGACACCTGCGGGTACGCAGTATTTT. The J gene is TRBJ2-3, the V gene TRBV7-9, with D tentatively TRBD1 (6 bases). The CDR3 spans 15 residues. V was shortened by 5 bases and J by 8 bases, with 20 bases between the two germline ends. Germline CDR1 is SEHNR and CDR2 is FQNEAQ (reference sequence).

This clonotype was detected only a few times. The V gene is TRBV20-1, the J gene TRBJ2-7; 8 nucleotides align to TRBD2. In germline, CDR1 is DFQATT, CDR2 SNEGSKA (reference sequence). Trimming removed 6 bases from V and 1 base from J; junction bases left unmatched: 5. The CDR3 covers 13 residues. The CDR3 spells CSAHPGGSYEQYF. CDR3 bases: TGCAGTGCCCATCCGGGGGGGTCCTACGAGCAGTACTTC.

The rearrangement uses TRBV7-9 and TRBJ2-7, with 8 bases aligning to TRBD1. The V gene's germline CDR1 is SEHNR and CDR2 FQNEAQ (reference sequence). This CDR3 has 12 residues. With 9 bases clipped from V and 2 bases from J, the junction kept 3 bases outside the gene matches. CDR3 amino acids: CASGTGAYEQYF. In nucleotides, the CDR3 is TGTGCCAGTGGGACAGGAGCCTACGAGCAGTACTTC.

The rearrangement uses TRBV4-2 and TRBJ2-5, with D possibly TRBD2 on 6 matching bases. Germline lookup yields CDR1 LGHNA and CDR2 YNFKEQ. The V and J ends lost 1 base and 2 bases respectively, with 8 bases between them. This CDR3 has 14 amino acids. The CDR3 reads CASSQGAGQETQYF. DNA of the CDR3: TGTGCCAGCAGCCAAGGGGCGGGGCAAGAGACCCAGTACTTC.

This sequence joins TRBV11-1 and TRBJ1-2, with a tentative D call TRBD1 (5 bases). Trimming cost V 0 bases and J 6 bases, with 11 bases left between them. Looked up from germline, CDR1 is SGHAT and CDR2 is FQDESV (reference sequence). The CDR3 totals 14 residues. The CDR3 sequence: CASSLAESGNGYTF. CDR3 sequence (DNA): TGTGCCAGCAGCTTAGCGGAGTCAGGGAATGGCTACACCTTC. Full variable domain (remainder filled in from reference TRBV11-1 and TRBJ1-2): EAEVAQSPRYKITEKSQAVAFWCDPISGHATLYWYRQILGQGPELLVQFQDESVVDDSQLPKDRFSAERLKGVDSTLKIQPAELGDSAMYLCASSLAESGNGYTFGSGTRLTVV.

This clonotype showed up just a few times. The J gene is TRBJ2-1, the V gene TRBV20-1; 7 bases are a match to TRBD1. Germline assignment: CDR1 DFQATT and CDR2 SNEGSKA (reference sequence). The CDR3 length is 12 residues. V lost 6 bases and J lost 7; bases outside the gene matches: 6. Here the CDR3 reads CSAPDRVNEQFF. CDR3 sequence (DNA): TGCAGTGCCCCAGACAGGGTGAATGAGCAGTTCTTC.

The sample holds a few counts of this clonotype. The V and J genes are TRBV18 and TRBJ2-5; tentatively, D is TRBD2 (6 bases). Trimming took 0 bases from V and 5 from J, leaving 7 bases between them. This CDR3 has 13 residues. Germline V gives CDR1 KGHSH, CDR2 LQKENI. CDR3 loop: CASSPPLAETQYF. CDR3 bases: TGTGCCAGCTCACCACCGCTAGCGGAGACCCAGTACTTC.

This clonotype was observed a few times. The V call is TRBV20-1, the J call TRBJ1-6; no reliable D call. Trimming took 5 bases from V and 5 from J, leaving 16 bases between them. CDR1 is DFQATT and CDR2 is SNEGSKA in the germline V gene (reference sequence). The CDR3 extends over 15 amino acids. The CDR3 is CSALDRPLHNSPLHF. DNA for the CDR3: TGCAGTGCTCTTGACCGCCCTCTCCATAATTCACCCCTCCACTTT.

This chain uses TRBV7-9 with TRBJ1-2; no clear D. Germline V CDR1 and CDR2: SEHNR, FQNEAQ (reference sequence). This CDR3 spans 12 amino acids. V dropped 5 bases and J dropped 8 bases, with 12 bases sitting between them. The CDR3 loop is CASSPALRGYTF. Here the CDR3 DNA reads TGTGCCAGCAGCCCAGCCCTGCGAGGCTACACCTTC.

This chain joins TRBV27 and TRBJ2-7, with 8 bases matching TRBD2. This CDR3 has 15 amino acids. The germline CDR1 and CDR2 sequences are MNHEY and SMNVEV (reference sequence). The junction had 6 bases not matched to a gene; V was cut back by 3 bases and J by 2 bases. CDR3 loop: CASSFRAGDPYEQYV. DNA of the CDR3: TGTGCCAGCAGTTTCCGAGCGGGGGACCCCTACGAGCAGTACGTC.

The genes are TRBV4-1 and TRBJ1-5; D gene ambiguous. The V end lost 4 bases, the J end lost 6 bases, and 13 bases lay between the germline ends. The germline gives CDR1 MGHRA, CDR2 YSYEKL. This CDR3 contains 14 residues. For the CDR3, the DNA is TGCGCCAGCAGCCCCTTTGTTGGGGTTCAGCCCCAGCATTTT. Translation gives CASSPFVGVQPQHF.

This clonotype showed up just a few times. The gene calls are TRBV14 and TRBJ2-1, with 11 bases that match TRBD2. V was clipped by 3 bases and J by 4 bases; unmatched bases: 5. There are 16 residues in the CDR3. Germline CDR1 is SGHDN and CDR2 is FVKESK. The CDR3: CASSQRGTSGYNEQFF. The CDR3 coding sequence is TGTGCCAGCAGCCAGAGAGGGACTAGCGGTTACAATGAGCAGTTCTTC.

This clonotype turned up a few times. The gene calls are TRBV5-1 and TRBJ2-7, with 7 bases identical to TRBD1. In germline, CDR1 is SGHRS, CDR2 YFSETQ. Trimming at V came to 4 bases and at J to 5 bases, leaving 3 bases not matched to a gene. The CDR3 sequence is 12 residues long. The CDR3 region has the DNA TGCGCCAGCAGCCCACAGGGGCACGAGCAGTACGTC. It is translated as CASSPQGHEQYV.

In this sample, this clonotype turned up a few times. The rearrangement links TRBV6-6 to TRBJ2-4; 7 bases agree with TRBD2. Germline V gene data show CDR1 as MNHNY and CDR2 as SVGAGI (reference sequence). The CDR3 loop spans 14 amino acids. J lost 0 bases, V lost 11 bases, and 7 bases had no gene match. The DNA of the CDR3 is TGTGCCGGAGGCGGGGGAATAGCCAAAAACATTCAGTACTTC. Protein product: CAGGGGIAKNIQYF.

This clonotype has ten or more counts. The CDR3 here is CASGRRPSYEQYF. CDR3 nucleotide sequence: TGTGCCAGCGGGCGGCGGCCCTCCTACGAGCAGTACTTC. This chain joins TRBV6-5 and TRBJ2-7; D is unclear. Germline CDR1 reads MNHEY; CDR2 reads SVGAGI. The V and J ends lost 8 bases and 0 bases respectively, with 11 bases between them. The CDR3 consists of 13 residues.

This clonotype was seen a handful of times. This rearrangement joins TRBV6-2 or TRBV6-3 to TRBJ1-1; 7 nucleotides agree with TRBD1. V was pared by 7 bases and J by 7 bases, with 6 bases of the junction left unmatched. CDR1 and CDR2 from the germline V gene are MNHEY and SVGEGT. This CDR3 has 12 amino acids. The CDR3, as DNA: TGTGCCAGCACCCGCCGGGACAGTGAAGCTTTCTTT. Translation gives CASTRRDSEAFF.

This chain links TRBV27 with TRBJ1-2; D remains unclear. The CDR3 length is 10 residues. In germline, CDR1 is MNHEY, CDR2 SMNVEV (reference sequence). Trimming removed 4 bases from V and 8 bases from J, with 5 bases in between. CDR3: CASSWEGYTF. DNA for the CDR3: TGTGCCAGCAGTTGGGAGGGCTACACCTTC.